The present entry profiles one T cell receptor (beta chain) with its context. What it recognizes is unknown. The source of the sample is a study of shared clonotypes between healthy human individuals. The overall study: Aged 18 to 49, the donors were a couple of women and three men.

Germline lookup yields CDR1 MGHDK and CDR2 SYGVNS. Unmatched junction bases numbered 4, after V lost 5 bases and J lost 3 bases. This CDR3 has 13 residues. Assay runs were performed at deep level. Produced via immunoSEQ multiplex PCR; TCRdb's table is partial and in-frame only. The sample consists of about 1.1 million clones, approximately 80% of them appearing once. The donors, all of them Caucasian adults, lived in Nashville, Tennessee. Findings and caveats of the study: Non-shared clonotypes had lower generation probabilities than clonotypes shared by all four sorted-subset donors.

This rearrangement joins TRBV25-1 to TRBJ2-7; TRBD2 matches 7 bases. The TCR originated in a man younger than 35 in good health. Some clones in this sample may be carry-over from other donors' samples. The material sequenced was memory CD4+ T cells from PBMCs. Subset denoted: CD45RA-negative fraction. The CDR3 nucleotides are TGTGCCAGCAGTATGGCTAGCGGCTACGAGCAGTACTTC. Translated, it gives CASSMASGYEQYF.